The 25 T cell receptor beta chains below were found in one sample sequenced in a study of cytomegalovirus exposure and HLA in healthy donors. Clones were sequenced by immunoSEQ multiplex PCR, and TCRdb holds only the in-frame ones, with some missing. The repertoire holds 150,000 to 200,000 clones, with approximately 80% as singletons. Source material: PBMCs. The receptor set was obtained from a man younger than 35 in good health and CMV-seropositive.

The chain carries TRBV9 and TRBJ2-7, with 12 bases fitting TRBD2. Germline CDR1 and CDR2: SGDLS and YYNGEE. This CDR3 is 17 amino acids long. After removal of 2 bases from V and 2 bases from J, the junction contained 8 bases not matched to a gene. The CDR3 nucleotides are TGTGCCAGCAGCGTGGGGGGGACTAGCGGGTTCCCCTACGAGCAGTACTTC. Protein: CASSVGGTSGFPYEQYF.

J is TRBJ2-5 and V is TRBV29-1; a weak D match, TRBD2 (6 bases). The CDR3 length is 12 residues. V was shortened by 4 bases and J by 6 bases, with 12 bases between the two germline ends. Per germline, CDR1 SQVTM and CDR2 ANQGSEA. Here the CDR3 reads CSVATSLQTQYF. The CDR3, as DNA: TGCAGCGTTGCGACTAGTCTACAGACCCAGTACTTC.

This clone was observed a few times. The genes are TRBV30 and TRBJ1-1; perhaps TRBD1 as D (6 bases). V was trimmed by 4 bases and J by 3 bases, leaving 18 bases between them. This CDR3 region has 15 residues. Germline CDR1 and CDR2: GTSNPN and SVGIG (reference sequence). The CDR3 region has the DNA TGTGCCTGGACCGCGGACAGCCGAGGGTACACTGAAGCTTTCTTT. It encodes CAWTADSRGYTEAFF.

V and J are TRBV16 and TRBJ2-7; 7 bases align to TRBD1. Per the germline V gene, CDR1 is KGHSY and CDR2 is FQNENV. V lost 8 bases, J lost 7 bases, and 14 bases stayed unmatched. CDR3 length equals 14 residues. The CDR3 loop is CASQAPTGPGEQYF. CDR3 nucleotides: TGTGCCAGCCAAGCCCCGACAGGGCCGGGGGAGCAGTACTTC. Supplemented by reference TRBV16 and TRBJ2-7, the full variable domain reads GEEVAQTPKHLVRGEGQKAKLYCAPIKGHSYVFWYQQVLKNEFKFLISFQNENVFDETGMPKERFSAKCLPNSPCSLEIQATKLEDSAVYFCASQAPTGPGEQYFGPGTRLTVT.

The gene calls are TRBV15 and TRBJ2-7; 7 bases agree with TRBD1. CDR1 and CDR2 from the germline V gene are LNHNV and YYDKDF (reference sequence). J lost 3 bases, V lost 0 bases, and 5 bases had no gene match. CDR3 length: 15 amino acids. CDR3 DNA sequence: TGTGCCACCAGCAGAGAACAGGGGCTATTCTACGAGCAGTACTTC. Protein: CATSREQGLFYEQYF.

This rearrangement joins TRBV7-2 to TRBJ2-1, with 11 bases that match TRBD2. With V trimmed by 1 base and J by 4 bases, 0 bases remained unmatched. The CDR3 runs to 15 residues. Germline CDR1 reads SGHTA; CDR2 reads FQGNSA. CDR3 DNA: TGTGCCAGCAGCTTAGGACTAGCGGGGTACAATGAGCAGTTCTTC. As protein: CASSLGLAGYNEQFF.

J is TRBJ1-2 and V is TRBV4-3; D perhaps matches TRBD1 (5 bases). CDR1 is LGHNA, CDR2 YSLEER, per germline. The CDR3 spans 16 residues. V was clipped by 3 bases and J by 2 bases, with 16 bases between them. The CDR3 loop is CASSQLSGAGNYGYTF. The CDR3 DNA is TGCGCCAGCAGCCAGTTGAGTGGGGCAGGGAACTATGGCTACACCTTC.

This chain joins TRBV28 and TRBJ2-1; 7 nucleotides align to TRBD1. J lost 14 bases, V lost 2 bases, and 6 bases had no gene match. This CDR3 comprises 12 residues. Germline loops: CDR1 MDHEN, CDR2 SYDVKM. The CDR3, as DNA: TGTGCCAGCAGTTTAGAGGGACAGCGAAAGTTCTTC. Protein product: CASSLEGQRKFF. The full variable domain, in which reference TRBV28 and TRBJ2-1 provide the parts outside the CDR3, is DVKVTQSSRYLVKRTGEKVFLECVQDMDHENMFWYRQDPGLGLRLIYFSYDVKMKEKGDIPEGYSVSREKKERFSLILESASTNQTSMYLCASSLEGQRKFFGPGTRLTVL.

V and J are TRBV29-1 and TRBJ1-1; TRBD1 matches 7 bases. This CDR3 region has 16 residues. V was pared by 7 bases and J by 3 bases, with 17 bases of the junction left unmatched. Germline CDR1 is SQVTM and CDR2 is ANQGSEA. In DNA, the CDR3 is TGCAGCGGTAAAGAGACAGGGAGAGGGTCGGACACTGAAGCTTTCTTT. It specifies CSGKETGRGSDTEAFF.

The chain carries TRBV18 and TRBJ1-1, with TRBD1 as a possible D gene (6 bases). The germline V and J ends were trimmed by 2 bases and 1 base, with 8 bases remaining between them. Germline loops: CDR1 KGHSH, CDR2 LQKENI. The length of the CDR3 is 14 residues. The CDR3 spells CASSPDRTNTEAFF. Here the CDR3 DNA reads TGTGCCAGCTCACCAGACAGGACGAACACTGAAGCTTTCTTT.

The chain links TRBV2 to TRBJ1-1; a weak D match, TRBD1 (6 bases). Germline lookup yields CDR1 SNHLY and CDR2 FYNNEI. Trimming took 1 base from V and 6 from J, leaving 18 bases between them. The CDR3 length is 16 residues. The DNA of the CDR3 is TGTGCCAGCAGTGAAGATCAAACAGGGCAAAAGGCTGAAGCTTTCTTT. It specifies CASSEDQTGQKAEAFF.

This chain links TRBV5-1 with TRBJ2-5; 10 bases map to TRBD1. This CDR3 contains 16 residues. Germline V gene sequence: CDR1 SGHRS, CDR2 YFSETQ. J was trimmed by 2 bases and V by 6 bases; bases with no gene match: 10. As DNA, the CDR3 is TGCGCCAGCACGACAGGGGGCAACGGTTTACAAGAGACCCAGTACTTC. Its translation: CASTTGGNGLQETQYF.

A single count supports this clone. The chain employs TRBV19 and TRBJ2-6; D gene uncertain. The CDR3 runs to 15 residues. Trimming stripped 5 bases from V and 0 bases from J, with 8 bases between. CDR1 and CDR2 from the germline V gene are LNHDA and SQIVND (reference sequence). CDR3 region: CASSVGLSGANVLTF. Written as DNA, the CDR3 is TGTGCCAGTAGTGTCGGTCTCTCTGGGGCCAACGTCCTGACTTTC.

The chain carries TRBV30 and TRBJ1-5; no reliable D call. Germline CDR1 reads GTSNPN; CDR2 reads SVGIG (reference sequence). The CDR3 covers 13 residues. Trimming stripped 1 base from V and 2 bases from J, with 6 bases between. The CDR3 bases are TGTGCCTGGAGTGACGGAGGCAATCAGCCCCAGCATTTT. Translated, it gives CAWSDGGNQPQHF.

This chain uses TRBV4-1 with TRBJ2-7; D is unresolved. CDR3 length: 13 amino acids. Between the trimmed V and J ends, which lost 4 bases and 2 bases, there was a span of 9 bases. CDR1 and CDR2 (germline): MGHRA, YSYEKL. The CDR3 bases are TGCGCCAGCAGCCGCGGCGTCCCCTACGAGCAGTACTTC. Residues: CASSRGVPYEQYF.

The rearrangement uses TRBV11-2 and TRBJ1-2; D is unclear. V gave up 0 bases and J gave up 0 bases, with 8 bases separating them. Per the germline V gene, CDR1 is SGHAT and CDR2 is FQNNGV. The length of the CDR3 is 15 residues. In DNA, the CDR3 is TGTGCCAGCAGCTTAGATATACAGTCTAACTATGGCTACACCTTC. Amino acids: CASSLDIQSNYGYTF. Together with reference TRBV11-2 and TRBJ1-2, the CDR3 gives the full variable domain: EAGVAQSPRYKIIEKRQSVAFWCNPISGHATLYWYQQILGQGPKLLIQFQNNGVVDDSQLPKDRFSAERLKGVDSTLKIQPAKLEDSAVYLCASSLDIQSNYGYTFGSGTRLTVV.

The chain uses TRBV30 and TRBJ1-1; 7 bases are shared with TRBD1. V shed 4 bases, J shed 0 bases, and the junction held 2 bases outside the gene matches. Germline CDR1 reads GTSNPN; CDR2 reads SVGIG (reference sequence). This CDR3 contains 13 residues. The CDR3 DNA sequence: TGTGCCTGGATGGGACAGCTGAACACTGAAGCTTTCTTT. Amino acids: CAWMGQLNTEAFF.

The chain uses TRBV27 and TRBJ2-7; TRBD1 aligns across 10 bases. V gave up 7 bases and J gave up 2 bases; unmatched junction bases: 5. The germline V gene encodes CDR1 MNHEY and CDR2 SMNVEV (reference sequence). This CDR3 is built from 14 residues. Here the CDR3 reads CASKPGQGTYEQYF. The CDR3, as DNA: TGTGCCAGCAAACCGGGACAGGGGACCTACGAGCAGTACTTC.

V gene TRBV6-1 combines with J gene TRBJ2-7; TRBD1 matches 9 bases. CDR3 length: 15 residues. Germline V lookup: CDR1 MNHNS, CDR2 SASEGT. V dropped 6 bases and J dropped 2; count of bases not matched to a gene: 8. As DNA, the CDR3 is TGTGCCAGCAGAACACTACAGGGGGCGGCCTACGAGCAGTACTTC. This codes for CASRTLQGAAYEQYF.

This clone showed up just a few times. V gene TRBV27 combines with J gene TRBJ2-2; D is unresolved. The V gene lost 1 base and the J gene lost 4 bases, with 4 bases spanning the gap. This CDR3 is 13 amino acids long. CDR1 and CDR2 from the germline V gene are MNHEY and SMNVEV (reference sequence). CDR3 protein: CASSLYITGELFF. CDR3 bases: TGTGCCAGCAGTTTATATATCACCGGGGAGCTGTTTTTT.

The CDR3 coding sequence is TGTGCCAGCCTTAGAGGGGCAGGGGATCAGCCCCAGCATTTT. It is translated as CASLRGAGDQPQHF. The chain has TRBV28 and TRBJ1-5, with D possibly TRBD1 on 6 matching bases. The CDR3 runs to 14 residues. Germline CDR1 and CDR2: MDHEN and SYDVKM. Trimming stripped 8 bases from V and 5 bases from J, with 16 bases between.

This chain links TRBV10-3 with TRBJ2-1, with 13 bases fitting TRBD2. Germline V gene data show CDR1 as ENHRY and CDR2 as SYGVKD. The CDR3 is made up of 15 amino acids. The ends lost 2 bases at V and 7 bases at J; junction bases unmatched: 2. Here the CDR3 reads CAISEGTSGMNEQFF. The CDR3 DNA reads as TGTGCCATCAGTGAGGGGACTAGCGGGATGAATGAGCAGTTCTTC.

The V gene is TRBV30, the J gene TRBJ2-5; 8 bases align to TRBD1. The junction had 5 bases not matched to a gene; V was cut back by 3 bases and J by 5 bases. This CDR3 has 13 amino acids. CDR1 and CDR2 (germline): GTSNPN, SVGIG (reference sequence). In DNA form, the CDR3 reads TGTGCCTGGAGCGAGACAGGGGTGGAGACCCAGTACTTC. It encodes CAWSETGVETQYF. Full variable domain (missing parts from reference TRBV30 and TRBJ2-5): SQTIHQWPATLVQPVGSPLSLECTVEGTSNPNLYWYRQAAGRGLQLLFYSVGIGQISSEVPQNLSASRPQDRQFILSSKKLLLSDSGFYLCAWSETGVETQYFGPGTRLLVL.

The gene calls are TRBV19 and TRBJ1-2; 7 bases agree with TRBD1. Germline loops: CDR1 LNHDA, CDR2 SQIVND (reference sequence). Losses at the gene ends were 6 bases for V and 4 bases for J; bases not matched to a gene: 5. The CDR3 is 13 amino acids. The DNA of the CDR3 is TGTGCCAGTAGAGGACAGGCACCCTATGGCTACACCTTC. Encoded protein: CASRGQAPYGYTF. Together with reference TRBV19 and TRBJ1-2, the CDR3 gives the full variable domain: DGGITQSPKYLFRKEGQNVTLSCEQNLNHDAMYWYRQDPGQGLRLIYYSQIVNDFQKGDIAEGYSVSREKKESFPLTVTSAQKNPTAFYLCASRGQAPYGYTFGSGTRLTVV.

The V call is TRBV5-1, the J call TRBJ1-3; 8 bases are a match to TRBD1. This CDR3 comprises 16 residues. The V and J ends lost 2 bases and 0 bases, in that order; junction bases with no gene match: 4. Germline CDR1 SGHRS, CDR2 YFSETQ. The CDR3 DNA follows: TGCGCCAGCAGCTTAACCGGGACAGGCTCTGGAAACACCATATATTTT. This encodes CASSLTGTGSGNTIYF.